This TCR beta chain was recovered during a study of OX40 agonist ivuxolimab in advanced cancers. Study information: Patients were dosed with the agonistic anti-OX40 (CD134) antibody ivuxolimab. Patients with hepatocellular carcinoma, melanoma, renal cell or head and neck cancer made up the dose-escalation patients.

The data were produced by immunoSEQ multiplex PCR, yet TCRdb's version contains in-frame clones alone and is incomplete. The table includes roughly 45,000 clones, over 75% detected once. V was pared by 4 bases and J by 0 bases, with 11 bases between. Germline-derived CDR1 and CDR2 are SGHDN and FVKESK. CDR3 length equals 15 residues. The genes are TRBV14 and TRBJ2-3; D is undetermined. Sequenced here: CD4+ or CD8+ T cells sorted from blood, sampled in a trial of the OX40 agonist ivuxolimab. The source is an adult with an advanced solid tumor such as melanoma, head and neck, liver or kidney cancer. Here the CDR3 DNA reads TGTGCCAGCAGCCGAACGACTGCTAGCACAGATACGCAGTATTTT. It codes for CASSRTTASTDTQYF. The full variable domain, rest sourced from reference TRBV14 and TRBJ2-3, is EAGVTQFPSHSVIEKGQTVTLRCDPISGHDNLYWYRRVMGKEIKFLLHFVKESKQDESGMPNNRFLAERTGGTYSTLKVQPAELEDSGVYFCASSRTTASTDTQYFGPGTRLTVL.